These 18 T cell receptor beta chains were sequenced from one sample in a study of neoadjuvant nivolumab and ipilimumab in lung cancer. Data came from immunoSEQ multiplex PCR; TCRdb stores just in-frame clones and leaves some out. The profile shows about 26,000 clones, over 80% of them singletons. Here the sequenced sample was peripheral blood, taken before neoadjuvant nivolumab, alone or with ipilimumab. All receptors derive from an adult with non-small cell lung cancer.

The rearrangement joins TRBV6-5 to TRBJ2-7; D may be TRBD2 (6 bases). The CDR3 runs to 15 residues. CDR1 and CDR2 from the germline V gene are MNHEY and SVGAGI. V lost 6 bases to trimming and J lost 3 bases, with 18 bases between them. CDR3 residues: CASSPGLWGRYEQYF. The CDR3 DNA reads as TGTGCCAGCAGCCCGGGACTCTGGGGCCGCTACGAGCAGTACTTC.

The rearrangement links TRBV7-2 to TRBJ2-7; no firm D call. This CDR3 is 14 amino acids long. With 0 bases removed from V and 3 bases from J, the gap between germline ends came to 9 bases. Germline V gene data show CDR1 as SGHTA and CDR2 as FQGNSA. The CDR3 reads CASSLAGKIYEQYF. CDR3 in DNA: TGTGCCAGCAGCTTAGCAGGGAAGATCTACGAGCAGTACTTC.

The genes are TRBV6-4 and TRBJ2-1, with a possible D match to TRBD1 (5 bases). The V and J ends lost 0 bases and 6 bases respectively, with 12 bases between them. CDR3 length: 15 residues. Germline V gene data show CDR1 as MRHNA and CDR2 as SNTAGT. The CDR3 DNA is TGTGCCAGCAGTGACTCTGTGCAGGGTGGCAATGAGCAGTTCTTC. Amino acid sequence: CASSDSVQGGNEQFF.

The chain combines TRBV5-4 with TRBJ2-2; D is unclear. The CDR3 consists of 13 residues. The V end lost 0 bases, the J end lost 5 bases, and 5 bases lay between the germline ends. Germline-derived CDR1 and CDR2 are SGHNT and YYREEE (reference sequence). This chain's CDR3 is CASSLDNTGELFF. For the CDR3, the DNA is TGTGCCAGCAGCTTGGACAATACCGGGGAGCTGTTTTTT.

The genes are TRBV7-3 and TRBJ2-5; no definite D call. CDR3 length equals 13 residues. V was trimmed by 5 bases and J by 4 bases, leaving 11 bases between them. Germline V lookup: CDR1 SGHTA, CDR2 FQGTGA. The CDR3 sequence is CASSKRWGETQYF. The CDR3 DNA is TGTGCCAGCAGCAAGCGTTGGGGAGAGACCCAGTACTTC. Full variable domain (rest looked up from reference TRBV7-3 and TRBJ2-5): GAGVSQTPSNKVTEKGKYVELRCDPISGHTALYWYRQSLGQGPEFLIYFQGTGAADDSGLPNDRFFAVRPEGSVSTLKIQRTERGDSAVYLCASSKRWGETQYFGPGTRLLVL.

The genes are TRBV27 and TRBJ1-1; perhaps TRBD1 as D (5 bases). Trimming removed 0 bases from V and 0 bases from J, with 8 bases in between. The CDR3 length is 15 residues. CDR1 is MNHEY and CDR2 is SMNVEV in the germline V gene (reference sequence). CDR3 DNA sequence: TGTGCCAGCAGTTTATCGGGGGTTATGAACACTGAAGCTTTCTTT. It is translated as CASSLSGVMNTEAFF.

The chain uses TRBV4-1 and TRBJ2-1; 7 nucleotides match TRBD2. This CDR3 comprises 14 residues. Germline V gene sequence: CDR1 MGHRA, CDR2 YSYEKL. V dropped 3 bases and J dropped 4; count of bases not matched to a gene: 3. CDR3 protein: CASSQRGLYNEQFF. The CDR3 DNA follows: TGCGCCAGCAGCCAGCGGGGACTATACAATGAGCAGTTCTTC.

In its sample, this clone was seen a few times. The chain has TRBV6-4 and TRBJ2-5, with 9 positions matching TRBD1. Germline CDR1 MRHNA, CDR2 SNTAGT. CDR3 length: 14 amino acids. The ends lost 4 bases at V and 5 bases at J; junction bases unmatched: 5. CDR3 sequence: CASSVTGGAETQYF. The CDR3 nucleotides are TGTGCCAGCAGTGTGACAGGGGGAGCGGAGACCCAGTACTTC.

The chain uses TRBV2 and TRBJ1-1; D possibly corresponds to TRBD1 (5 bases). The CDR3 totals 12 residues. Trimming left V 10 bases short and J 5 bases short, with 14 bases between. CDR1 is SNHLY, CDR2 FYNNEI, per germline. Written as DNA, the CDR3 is TGTGCCAACACGGAGGGGAAGACTGAAGCTTTCTTT. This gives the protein CANTEGKTEAFF.

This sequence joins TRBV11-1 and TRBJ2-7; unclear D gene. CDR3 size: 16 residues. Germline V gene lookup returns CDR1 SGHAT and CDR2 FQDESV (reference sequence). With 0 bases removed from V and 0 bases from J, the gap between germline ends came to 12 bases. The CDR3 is CASSLARTTSSYEQYF. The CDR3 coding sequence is TGTGCCAGCAGCTTAGCCAGGACGACCAGCTCCTACGAGCAGTACTTC.

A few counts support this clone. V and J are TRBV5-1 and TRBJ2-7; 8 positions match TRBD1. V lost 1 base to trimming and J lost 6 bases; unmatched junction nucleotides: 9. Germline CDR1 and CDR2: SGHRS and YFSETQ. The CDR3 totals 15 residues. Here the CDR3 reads CASSLTTGDSLEQYF. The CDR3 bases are TGCGCCAGCAGCTTGACGACAGGGGACTCCCTCGAGCAGTACTTC.

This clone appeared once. CDR3: CASSPTGEAYGYTF. CDR3 DNA sequence: TGCGCCAGCAGCCCAACAGGGGAGGCCTATGGCTACACCTTC. V gene TRBV4-1 combines with J gene TRBJ1-2; TRBD1 agrees at 7 bases. CDR1 and CDR2 from the germline V gene are MGHRA and YSYEKL. The trim removed 4 bases at V and 4 bases at J, leaving 6 bases unmatched. The CDR3 totals 14 residues.

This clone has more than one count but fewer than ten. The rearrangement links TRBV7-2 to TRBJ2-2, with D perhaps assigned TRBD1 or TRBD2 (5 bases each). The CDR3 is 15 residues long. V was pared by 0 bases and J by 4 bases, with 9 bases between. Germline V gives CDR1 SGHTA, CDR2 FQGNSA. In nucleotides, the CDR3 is TGTGCCAGCAGCTTAGCGTTAGGGACCACCGGGGAGCTGTTTTTT. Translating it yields CASSLALGTTGELFF.

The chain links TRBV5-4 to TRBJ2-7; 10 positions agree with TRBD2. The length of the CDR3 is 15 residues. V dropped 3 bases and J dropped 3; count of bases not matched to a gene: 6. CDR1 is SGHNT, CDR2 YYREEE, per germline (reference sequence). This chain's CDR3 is CASSWATSGVYEQYF. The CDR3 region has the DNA TGTGCCAGCAGCTGGGCCACTAGCGGGGTCTACGAGCAGTACTTC.

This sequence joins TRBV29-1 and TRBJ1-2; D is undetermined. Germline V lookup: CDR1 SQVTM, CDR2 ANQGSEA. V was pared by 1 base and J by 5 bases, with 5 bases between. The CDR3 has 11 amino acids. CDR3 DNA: TGCAGCGTTGAAGTGGGTTATGGCTACACCTTC. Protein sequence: CSVEVGYGYTF.

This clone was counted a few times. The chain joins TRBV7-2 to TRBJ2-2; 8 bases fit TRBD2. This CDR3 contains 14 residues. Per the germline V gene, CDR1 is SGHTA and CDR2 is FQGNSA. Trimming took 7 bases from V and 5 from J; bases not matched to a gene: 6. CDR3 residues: CASTRGGRTGELFF. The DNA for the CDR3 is TGTGCCAGCACCCGGGGGGGCCGGACCGGGGAGCTGTTTTTT.

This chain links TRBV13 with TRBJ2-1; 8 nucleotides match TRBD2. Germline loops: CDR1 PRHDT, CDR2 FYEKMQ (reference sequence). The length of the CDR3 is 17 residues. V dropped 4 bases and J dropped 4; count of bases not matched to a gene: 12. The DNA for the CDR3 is TGTGCCAGCAGCTCTGAGACGGGGGGGCGATTTTACAATGAGCAGTTCTTC. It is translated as CASSSETGGRFYNEQFF. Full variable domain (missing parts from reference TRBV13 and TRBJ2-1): AAGVIQSPRHLIKEKRETATLKCYPIPRHDTVYWYQQGPGQDPQFLISFYEKMQSDKGSIPDRFSAQQFSDYHSELNMSSLELGDSALYFCASSSETGGRFYNEQFFGPGTRLTVL.

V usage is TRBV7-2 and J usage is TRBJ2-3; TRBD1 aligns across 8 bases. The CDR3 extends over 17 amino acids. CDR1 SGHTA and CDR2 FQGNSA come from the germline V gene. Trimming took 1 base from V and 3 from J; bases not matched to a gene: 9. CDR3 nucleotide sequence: TGTGCCAGCAGCTTAGAAGTCTCAGGGGGCGAAACAGATACGCAGTATTTT. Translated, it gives CASSLEVSGGETDTQYF.